The clone carrying this TCR beta chain was seen only once. Its antigen is not identified. The protocol was immunoSEQ multiplex PCR, while the TCRdb copy is restricted to in-frame clones and leaves out a portion. The sample carries hundreds of thousands of clones, around 86% recorded once. The sample originates from a study of cytomegalovirus exposure and HLA in healthy donors. CDR1 and CDR2 (germline): SQVTM, ANQGSEA. J gave up 5 bases and V 1 base, and 6 bases lay outside the gene matches. This CDR3 contains 16 residues. Findings and caveats of the study: Across donors, most TCRs were seen rarely, yet some public ones were widespread. Under in vitro conditions, a few CMV-associated chains were confirmed as specific for CMV antigens.

The material sequenced was PBMCs. The chain couples TRBV29-1 to TRBJ1-5; 12 positions match TRBD1. The sequence derives from a woman between 18 and 30 years old in good health and CMV-seropositive. DNA for the CDR3: TGCAGCGTTGAAGCCGGGACAGGGGGCGGGGATCAGCCCCAGCATTTT. Protein product: CSVEAGTGGGDQPQHF.